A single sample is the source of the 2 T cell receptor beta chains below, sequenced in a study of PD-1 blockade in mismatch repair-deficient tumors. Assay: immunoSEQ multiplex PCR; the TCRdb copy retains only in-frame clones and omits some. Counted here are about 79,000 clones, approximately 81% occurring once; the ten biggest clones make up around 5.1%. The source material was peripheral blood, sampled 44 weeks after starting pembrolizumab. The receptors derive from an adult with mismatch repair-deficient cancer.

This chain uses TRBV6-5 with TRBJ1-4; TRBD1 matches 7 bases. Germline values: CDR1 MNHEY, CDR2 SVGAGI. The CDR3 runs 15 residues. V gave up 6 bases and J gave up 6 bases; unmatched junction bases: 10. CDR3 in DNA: TGTGCCAGCAGAAAACAGGGGAAAGAGGATGAAAAACTGTTTTTT. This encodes CASRKQGKEDEKLFF.

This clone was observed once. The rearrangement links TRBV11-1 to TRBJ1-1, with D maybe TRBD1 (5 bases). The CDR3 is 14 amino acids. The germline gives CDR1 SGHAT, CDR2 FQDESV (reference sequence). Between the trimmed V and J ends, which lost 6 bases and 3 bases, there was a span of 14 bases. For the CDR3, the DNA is TGTGCCAGCAGTCTCCAGACAGCTTACACTGAAGCTTTCTTT. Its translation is CASSLQTAYTEAFF.